The clone carrying this T cell receptor beta chain was counted at least ten times. The target antigen is unknown. Losses at the gene ends were 0 bases for V and 2 bases for J; bases not matched to a gene: 3. The germline V gene has CDR1 SGHTA and CDR2 FQGNSA. This CDR3 has 16 amino acids. Unique molecular identifiers were incorporated into the prepared TCRbeta library. TCRdb re-analysed the PCR reads in MiXCR, keeping a single row per CDR3 protein. The sample includes 200,000 to 250,000 distinct CDR3 sequences, 11% seen only once; the top ten take roughly 27%. The entry originates in a study of T-cell reconstitution after alpha-beta-depleted transplantation in children. Points from the study as a whole: Reportedly, alpha-beta T cells present about two months post-transplant originated from several hundred expanded clones of graft origin. There were some patients whose high TCRbeta diversity at day 60 came from surviving recipient T cells and thymic progenitors. Among T cells one year after transplant, newly produced cells accounted for most counts and diversity.

The sequence was collected from a child under two years old with acute myeloid leukemia, due to receive a stem cell transplant. Sequences were derived from PBMCs, sampled before TCRalphabeta/CD19-depleted stem cell transplant. The rearrangement uses TRBV7-2 and TRBJ2-2; 7 bases are shared with TRBD2. The CDR3 is CASSLAGGTNTGELFF. For the CDR3, the DNA is TGTGCCAGCAGCTTAGCGGGGGGGACTAACACCGGGGAGCTGTTTTTT.